The present T cell receptor beta chain was sequenced within a study of human thymus T cells. TCRdb's copy holds only in-frame clones and misses some; the assay was immunoSEQ multiplex PCR. The sample lists about 78,000 clones; roughly 97% were seen once. The V gene lost 4 bases and the J gene lost 5 bases, with 10 bases spanning the gap. CDR3 size: 13 residues. Germline CDR1 and CDR2: SGHRS and YFSETQ. Resections from corrective heart surgery provided thymus tissue. The rearrangement uses TRBV5-1 and TRBJ1-5; tentatively, D is TRBD1 (6 bases). The sample was thymus tissue. The receptor comes from a boy under two years old with a congenital heart defect but otherwise immunologically healthy. The CDR3 DNA reads TGCGCCAGCAGCCTAAAGGGGGATCAGCCCCAGCATTTT. It yields the protein CASSLKGDQPQHF.